The 15 T cell receptor beta chains given below trace back to one sample, sequenced in a study of post-analysis software for immune sequencing data. No cognate antigen is known for these TCRs. General study points: Comparison of patients with controls showed five TRBV segments more frequent in patients, TRBV5-6, TRBV5-1 and TRBV20-1 among them.

The library was made from cDNA and included unique molecular identifiers. TCRdb redid the calling of the PCR reads with MiXCR, one entry per CDR3 protein. The data show under 900,000 distinct CDR3 sequences, with around 50% seen just once and around 4.5% held by the top ten. Sequencing was performed on blood. The source is a girl aged 10-17 years with multiple sclerosis.

About this clonotype: A read error is possible here, since a much larger clone lies one base away. The V call is TRBV6-1, the J call TRBJ2-5; D uncertain. V gave up 7 bases and J gave up 1 base, with 4 bases separating them. CDR1 and CDR2 (germline): MNHNS, SASEGT. The CDR3 sequence is 11 residues long. DNA of the CDR3: TGTGCCAGCAAGGCCCAAGAGACCCAGTACTTC. Amino acid sequence: CASKAQETQYF.

V usage is TRBV7-2 and J usage is TRBJ2-3; TRBD2 aligns across 15 bases. Germline V gives CDR1 SGHTA, CDR2 FQGNSA. The V segment lost 1 base and the J segment 3 bases; nucleotides outside the gene matches: 2. CDR3 length: 17 residues. CDR3: CASSLGTSGRGTDTQYF. The CDR3 nucleotides are TGTGCCAGCAGCTTAGGGACTAGCGGGAGGGGGACAGATACGCAGTATTTT.

There are a few counts of this clonotype. V is TRBV7-3 and J is TRBJ2-2, with 9 bases identical to TRBD2. J lost 6 bases, V lost 5 bases, and 4 bases had no gene match. CDR1 is SGHTA and CDR2 is FQGTGA in the germline V gene. The CDR3 runs 14 residues. The CDR3 protein is CASSPGLASGELFF. The CDR3 coding sequence is TGTGCCAGCAGCCCGGGACTAGCATCCGGGGAGCTGTTTTTT.

This clonotype was found a few times. The chain couples TRBV7-3 to TRBJ2-7; D is perhaps TRBD2 (5 bases). The J call is uncertain, as TRBJ2-5 better fits the DNA end. Looked up from germline, CDR1 is SGHTA and CDR2 is FQGTGA. The CDR3 totals 14 residues. The CDR3 region is CASSSGRTQETQYF. For the CDR3, the DNA is TGTGCCAGCAGCTCGGGAAGAACTCAAGAGACCCAGTACTTC.

The chain has TRBV7-6 and TRBJ2-7; 7 nucleotides agree with TRBD2. The CDR3 loop spans 17 amino acids. After removal of 5 bases from V and 1 base from J, the junction contained 14 bases not matched to a gene. CDR1 is SGHVS and CDR2 is FNYEAQ in the germline V gene. The CDR3 spells CASSRRSGLSGSYEQYF. In nucleotides, the CDR3 is TGTGCCAGCAGCCGTAGGTCGGGACTATCGGGGTCCTACGAGCAGTACTTC. The full variable domain, completed using reference TRBV7-6 and TRBJ2-7, is GAGVSQSPRYKVTKRGQDVALRCDPISGHVSLYWYRQALGQGPEFLTYFNYEAQQDKSGLPNDRFSAERPEGSISTLTIQRTEQRDSAMYRCASSRRSGLSGSYEQYFGPGTRLTVT.

The V call is TRBV11-2, the J call TRBJ1-6; D possibly corresponds to TRBD1 (5 bases). The CDR3 extends over 18 amino acids. Deletions cut 1 base from V and 10 bases from J, with 23 bases between. Germline lookup yields CDR1 SGHAT and CDR2 FQNNGV. This chain's CDR3 is CASSLGLGRIPEGSPLHF. The CDR3 coding sequence is TGTGCCAGCAGCTTAGGCCTGGGACGCATACCCGAGGGGTCACCCCTCCACTTT.

The gene calls are TRBV9 and TRBJ1-2, with 9 bases aligning to TRBD1. Germline values: CDR1 SGDLS, CDR2 YYNGEE. The CDR3 is 15 amino acids. The V gene end was trimmed by 5 bases and the J gene end by 8 bases; junction bases not matched to a gene: 13. CDR3 DNA: TGTGCCAGCAGTTTCGGACAGGGGCCTAGTAAGGGCTACACCTTC. Residues: CASSFGQGPSKGYTF.

Comment on this clonotype: The germline gene is not matched at one end of the junction; a read error may be the cause. The J gene is TRBJ2-5, the V gene TRBV20-1, with 7 bases aligning to TRBD1. The CDR3 length is 13 residues. The V gene's germline CDR1 is DFQATT and CDR2 SNEGSKA (reference sequence). The CDR3 region has the DNA TGTAGTGCTCCCAGACAGGGAGTAGAGACCCAGTACTTC. As protein: CSAPRQGVETQYF.

This clonotype was detected only once. V gene TRBV4-1 combines with J gene TRBJ2-3; 7 positions match TRBD2. The CDR3 length is 19 residues. Germline V CDR1 and CDR2: MGHRA, YSYEKL. V dropped 0 bases and J dropped 0; count of bases not matched to a gene: 12. The CDR3 sequence is CASSQDRAGFFTSTDTQYF. CDR3 sequence (DNA): TGCGCCAGCAGCCAAGACCGAGCGGGGTTCTTCACTAGCACAGATACGCAGTATTTT.

This clonotype was seen just once. The J gene is TRBJ2-7, the V gene TRBV29-1, with no clear D. The CDR3 is made up of 14 amino acids. Looked up from germline, CDR1 is SQVTM and CDR2 is ANQGSEA. Trimming took off 5 bases at V and 4 bases at J, with 18 bases between the two ends. The CDR3, as DNA: TGCAGCGTTCTTGACACGGCTGGGGTTTACGAGCAGTACTTC. As protein: CSVLDTAGVYEQYF.

With respect to this clonotype: A junction boundary mismatches the germline segment, possibly from a read error. The J gene is TRBJ1-2, the V gene TRBV5-1, with D possibly matching TRBD1 (5 bases). Germline V gene data show CDR1 as SGHRS and CDR2 as YFSETQ. This CDR3 is 17 amino acids long. CDR3 sequence (DNA): TGCGCCAGCAGCTTGGGTCCACCCGGGACGGTTAACTATGACTACACCTTC. As protein: CASSLGPPGTVNYDYTF.

This CDR3 reads CASSQDLPADTQYF. CDR3 in DNA: TGTGCCAGCAGCCAAGATCTGCCAGCAGATACGCAGTATTTT. J is TRBJ2-3 and V is TRBV4-2; the D is unclear. Germline loops: CDR1 LGHNA, CDR2 YNFKEQ. The CDR3 is made up of 14 amino acids. Deletions cut 0 bases from V and 4 bases from J, with 8 bases between.

This clonotype was counted between two and nine times. The rearrangement uses TRBV20-1 and TRBJ2-7; 11 nucleotides line up with TRBD2. The DNA end is a closer match to TRBJ2-5, so the J assignment may be wrong. Germline CDR1 DFQATT, CDR2 SNEGSKA (reference sequence). This CDR3 has 15 residues. CDR3 in amino acids: CSARVLTSGEETQYF. The CDR3 DNA reads as TGCAGTGCTAGGGTCCTGACTAGCGGGGAAGAGACCCAGTACTTC.

This clonotype was counted a single time. This rearrangement joins TRBV7-2 to TRBJ2-1; D is ambiguous. CDR3 length equals 12 residues. V lost 5 bases and J 8 bases, leaving 10 bases between the germline ends. Germline lookup yields CDR1 SGHTA and CDR2 FQGNSA. The CDR3 bases are TGTGCCAGCAGCCACTTCTTTTATGAGCAGTTCTTC. Protein: CASSHFFYEQFF.

This chain connects TRBV10-3 to TRBJ2-7, with D unresolved. The CDR3 contains 16 residues. Per germline, CDR1 ENHRY and CDR2 SYGVKD. Trimming shortened V by 0 bases and J by 0 bases, and 12 bases separated the two germline ends. Written as DNA, the CDR3 is TGTGCCATCAGTGAGTCGCGTCCGGGCAGCTCCTACGAGCAGTACTTC. Translation gives CAISESRPGSSYEQYF.